This passage covers 27 T cell receptor beta chains from one sample sequenced in a study of blood T cell repertoires in COVID-19. The repertoire was sequenced with immunoSEQ multiplex PCR; TCRdb's copy has only in-frame clones and lacks some. The sample carries about 200,000 clones, nearly 90% recorded once. The sequenced sample consisted of peripheral blood. The receptors were gathered from a man between 50 and 59 years old with acute or convalescent COVID-19.

This chain links TRBV6-5 with TRBJ2-7; D unresolved. The CDR3 runs 14 residues. Looked up from germline, CDR1 is MNHEY and CDR2 is SVGAGI. The V and J ends lost 0 bases and 3 bases respectively, with 9 bases between them. The CDR3 region is CASSYSSEDYEQYF. CDR3 coding DNA: TGTGCCAGCAGTTACTCGAGCGAGGACTACGAGCAGTACTTC.

The rearrangement joins TRBV19 to TRBJ2-7; 7 nucleotides match TRBD1. The CDR3 is 14 residues long. Germline CDR1 is LNHDA and CDR2 is SQIVND (reference sequence). V lost 5 bases to trimming and J lost 4 bases; unmatched junction nucleotides: 8. The CDR3 is CASSPQTGIYEQYF. Written as DNA, the CDR3 is TGTGCCAGTAGTCCCCAGACAGGGATTTACGAGCAGTACTTC.

This clone was detected a few times. V usage is TRBV5-4 and J usage is TRBJ1-6; unclear D gene. The V and J ends lost 0 bases and 10 bases respectively, with 20 bases between them. CDR3 size: 17 residues. Germline V gives CDR1 SGHNT, CDR2 YYREEE (reference sequence). CDR3 nucleotides: TGTGCCAGCAGCTTGGCCTTGGGTAGTAACAGTCGCTCACCCCTCCACTTT. This encodes CASSLALGSNSRSPLHF.

V gene TRBV27 combines with J gene TRBJ1-1; TRBD1 might be the D (5 bases). Germline V CDR1 and CDR2: MNHEY, SMNVEV (reference sequence). CDR3 length equals 12 residues. V lost 5 bases and J lost 8, with 12 bases in between. This CDR3 is CASSPPDREAFF. The CDR3 nucleotides are TGTGCCAGCAGTCCCCCCGACAGAGAAGCTTTCTTT.

CDR3 residues: CASTSLGPTGLYQETQYF. For the CDR3, the DNA is TGTGCCAGCACCTCGCTTGGGCCAACGGGGTTGTACCAAGAGACCCAGTACTTC. The chain employs TRBV27 and TRBJ2-5; D is perhaps TRBD2 (5 bases). Germline V gives CDR1 MNHEY, CDR2 SMNVEV (reference sequence). The CDR3 runs to 18 residues. Trimming shortened V by 7 bases and J by 0 bases, and 24 bases separated the two germline ends.

This sequence joins TRBV9 and TRBJ2-5; TRBD1 matches at 8 bases. After removal of 0 bases from V and 2 bases from J, the junction contained 6 bases not matched to a gene. This CDR3 comprises 16 residues. The germline V gene encodes CDR1 SGDLS and CDR2 YYNGEE. The CDR3 protein is CASSVAARTGQETQYF. The CDR3 DNA sequence: TGTGCCAGCAGCGTAGCCGCCCGGACAGGGCAAGAGACCCAGTACTTC.

The chain uses TRBV4-2 and TRBJ2-1; a weak D match, TRBD2 (5 bases). Germline V gene lookup returns CDR1 LGHNA and CDR2 YNFKEQ. The CDR3 has 15 residues. The V gene lost 4 bases and the J gene lost 0 bases, with 10 bases spanning the gap. CDR3 nucleotides: TGTGCCAGCAGCCCCCAGCGGAGCTCCTACAATGAGCAGTTCTTC. The encoded protein is CASSPQRSSYNEQFF.

The gene calls are TRBV18 and TRBJ2-7; tentatively, D is TRBD1 (5 bases). The CDR3 consists of 15 residues. The germline CDR1 and CDR2 sequences are KGHSH and LQKENI. Trimming pared 4 bases from V and 2 bases from J, leaving 15 bases between. Here the CDR3 DNA reads TGTGCCAGCTCACGGGGTGCGCAGGGTCCCTACGAGCAGTACGTC. This codes for CASSRGAQGPYEQYV.

The genes are TRBV6-1 and TRBJ1-5; 7 bases map to TRBD1. The junction had 3 bases not matched to a gene; V was cut back by 0 bases and J by 1 base. The CDR3 has 16 amino acids. CDR1 and CDR2 from the germline V gene are MNHNS and SASEGT. CDR3: CASSEAPGGSNQPQHF. In nucleotides, the CDR3 is TGTGCCAGCAGTGAAGCCCCAGGGGGAAGCAATCAGCCCCAGCATTTT.

V and J are TRBV4-3 and TRBJ2-6, with no clear D. The V and J ends lost 0 bases and 0 bases respectively, with 18 bases between them. CDR3 length equals 20 residues. Germline lookup yields CDR1 LGHNA and CDR2 YSLEER. In DNA form, the CDR3 reads TGCGCCAGCAGCCAAGAGTTTGGGCAAGGTCGAGCCTCTGGGGCCAACGTCCTGACTTTC. Protein product: CASSQEFGQGRASGANVLTF.

The genes are TRBV6-2 or TRBV6-3 and TRBJ1-1; D uncertain. There are 12 residues in the CDR3. Germline CDR1 reads MNHEY; CDR2 reads SVGEGT. V dropped 2 bases and J dropped 4 bases, with 5 bases sitting between them. CDR3 sequence reads: CASSYLRTEAFF. CDR3 nucleotides: TGTGCCAGCAGTTACCTCCGCACTGAAGCTTTCTTT.

This chain links TRBV6-2 or TRBV6-3 with TRBJ2-5, with a weak D call TRBD2 (7 bases). This CDR3 region has 15 residues. Germline CDR1 reads MNHEY; CDR2 reads SVGEGT. V lost 2 bases, J lost 1 base, and 11 bases lay in between. The DNA of the CDR3 is TGTGCCAGCAGTTACCCCCGGGGGGCCCAAGAGACCCAGTACTTC. This translates into CASSYPRGAQETQYF.

The chain links TRBV5-4 to TRBJ2-3; maybe TRBD1 (5 bases). Germline loops: CDR1 SGHNT, CDR2 YYREEE (reference sequence). V was pared by 4 bases and J by 2 bases, with 14 bases between. The CDR3 totals 15 residues. CDR3 sequence reads: CASSRGVGNTDTQYF. In nucleotides, the CDR3 is TGTGCCAGCAGCAGGGGTGTGGGAAACACAGATACGCAGTATTTT.

The chain joins TRBV27 to TRBJ1-5, with 8 bases fitting TRBD1. The CDR3 is 14 residues long. Germline loops: CDR1 MNHEY, CDR2 SMNVEV (reference sequence). V lost 6 bases, J lost 2 bases, and 3 bases stayed unmatched. The CDR3 reads CASRSTGGNQPQHF. CDR3 nucleotide sequence: TGTGCCAGCAGATCGACAGGGGGCAATCAGCCCCAGCATTTT.

This chain connects TRBV7-6 to TRBJ2-1; the match to TRBD2 covers 7 bases. The V gene's germline CDR1 is SGHVS and CDR2 FNYEAQ. The V and J ends lost 5 bases and 0 bases, in that order; junction bases with no gene match: 4. The CDR3 has 15 amino acids. CDR3 DNA sequence: TGTGCCAGCAGCCGGGGCGGGAGCTCCTACAATGAGCAGTTCTTC. It specifies CASSRGGSSYNEQFF.

V and J are TRBV3-1 (or the pseudogene TRBV3-2) and TRBJ2-1; D perhaps matches TRBD1 (6 bases). Germline V lookup: CDR1 LGHDT, CDR2 YNNKEL (reference sequence). CDR3 length: 16 residues. V lost 0 bases to trimming and J lost 6 bases, with 15 bases between them. The CDR3 nucleotides read TGTGCCAGCAGCCAAGAAGGGGCAGGGGTCGTCAATGAGCAGTTCTTC. Encoded protein: CASSQEGAGVVNEQFF.

The chain recombines TRBV7-2 with TRBJ2-1, with D uncertain. Germline lookup yields CDR1 SGHTA and CDR2 FQGNSA. V lost 4 bases, J lost 8 bases, and 12 bases lay in between. The CDR3 contains 13 residues. The CDR3 DNA reads as TGTGCCAGCAGCTCCCTAGTAAAGGATGAGCAGTTCTTC. This codes for CASSSLVKDEQFF.

The chain carries TRBV11-2 and TRBJ2-1; D is uncertain. This CDR3 comprises 15 residues. Germline V gene data show CDR1 as SGHAT and CDR2 as FQNNGV. Trimming pared 5 bases from V and 1 base from J, leaving 12 bases between. CDR3 bases: TGTGCCAGCAGCCAGGTGCGCCTATCCTACAATGAGCAGTTCTTC. As protein: CASSQVRLSYNEQFF.

This sequence joins TRBV19 and TRBJ2-5, with 9 bases lining up with TRBD2. The trim removed 4 bases at V and 4 bases at J, leaving 7 bases unmatched. From germline, CDR1 is LNHDA and CDR2 SQIVND (reference sequence). This CDR3 is 15 amino acids long. CDR3: CASSTSGILGETQYF. The CDR3 coding sequence is TGTGCCAGTAGTACTAGCGGGATCCTGGGAGAGACCCAGTACTTC.

CDR3 bases: TGTGCCAGCAGCCCCGTAGCGGGGGGCACAGATACGCAGTATTTT. Protein sequence: CASSPVAGGTDTQYF. The genes are TRBV28 and TRBJ2-3, with TRBD2 matching 9 bases. Germline V CDR1 and CDR2: MDHEN, SYDVKM. This CDR3 is 15 amino acids long. Germline trimming cut 6 bases from V and 1 base from J; bases unmatched to any gene: 5.

The J gene is TRBJ1-1, the V gene TRBV28; 9 bases map to TRBD1. J was trimmed by 5 bases and V by 4 bases; bases with no gene match: 11. Germline loops: CDR1 MDHEN, CDR2 SYDVKM. The CDR3 length is 16 residues. For the CDR3, the DNA is TGTGCCAGCAGTTCCGGGACAGGGAGGGTAAGGACTGAAGCTTTCTTT. It encodes CASSSGTGRVRTEAFF.

The V call is TRBV11-2, the J call TRBJ1-3; D is perhaps TRBD1 (5 bases). The CDR3 totals 16 residues. Between the trimmed V and J ends, which lost 5 bases and 0 bases, there was a span of 14 bases. Germline V gives CDR1 SGHAT, CDR2 FQNNGV. In DNA form, the CDR3 reads TGTGCCAGCAGCCTACGACAGTTGTACTCTGGAAACACCATATATTTT. It codes for CASSLRQLYSGNTIYF.

V gene TRBV27 combines with J gene TRBJ2-3; D is ambiguous. V lost 3 bases to trimming and J lost 2 bases, with 27 bases between them. This CDR3 comprises 20 residues. The germline V gene encodes CDR1 MNHEY and CDR2 SMNVEV (reference sequence). This CDR3 reads CASSFIGSLGPSLVTDTQYF. Written as DNA, the CDR3 is TGTGCCAGCAGTTTCATTGGCTCTCTTGGCCCTAGTTTGGTCACAGATACGCAGTATTTT.

This chain connects TRBV28 to TRBJ1-6; 7 bases match TRBD1. The CDR3 contains 18 residues. V lost 6 bases and J lost 6; bases outside the gene matches: 17. Germline V gene sequence: CDR1 MDHEN, CDR2 SYDVKM. CDR3 coding DNA: TGTGCCAGCAGCTGGGGAATAGGGGCAGGGGGACTTAATTCACCCCTCCACTTT. Translated: CASSWGIGAGGLNSPLHF.

The chain carries TRBV19 and TRBJ1-1, with 7 bases matching TRBD1. CDR3 length: 15 amino acids. Germline assignment: CDR1 LNHDA and CDR2 SQIVND (reference sequence). After removal of 4 bases from V and 7 bases from J, the junction contained 12 bases not matched to a gene. Here the CDR3 reads CASSSPAQGIIEAFF. The CDR3 nucleotides read TGTGCCAGTAGTAGCCCTGCACAGGGGATCATTGAAGCTTTCTTT.

This clone was seen only once. J is TRBJ1-2 and V is TRBV18; D gene uncertain. V dropped 3 bases and J dropped 3 bases, with 20 bases sitting between them. Germline assignment: CDR1 KGHSH and CDR2 LQKENI. The CDR3 totals 17 residues. The CDR3 DNA is TGTGCCAGCTCACCTGACCTGAGGGTCGTGAGGGACTATGGCTACACCTTC. Its translation is CASSPDLRVVRDYGYTF.

The chain uses TRBV27 and TRBJ2-3; 11 nucleotides align to TRBD2. The junction had 2 bases not matched to a gene; V was cut back by 4 bases and J by 2 bases. The CDR3 is made up of 15 amino acids. Germline CDR1 MNHEY, CDR2 SMNVEV (reference sequence). CDR3 DNA: TGTGCCAGCAGTTCGACTAGCGGGAACACAGATACGCAGTATTTT. Translated: CASSSTSGNTDTQYF.